The text below deals with one TCR beta chain. Its matching antigen is unknown. The data were obtained in a study of OX40 agonist ivuxolimab in advanced cancers. Study background: Hepatocellular carcinoma, melanoma, renal cell or head and neck cancer occurred in dose-escalation patients.

Method: immunoSEQ multiplex PCR; TCRdb's copy keeps in-frame clones and lacks some. The data hold around 69,000 clones, with 83% observed a single time. The germline V gene encodes CDR1 SQVTM and CDR2 ANQGSEA. The CDR3 runs 11 residues. V was pared by 6 bases and J by 1 base, with 6 bases between. General study points: In general, CD8+ T cells held more expanded clones than CD4+ did, on average.

The chain combines TRBV29-1 with TRBJ2-5, with D hard to call. The sequences come from CD4+ or CD8+ T cells sorted from blood, collected in a trial of the OX40 agonist ivuxolimab. The sequence was obtained from an adult with an advanced solid tumor such as melanoma, head and neck, liver or kidney cancer. The CDR3 DNA reads as TGCAGCGTCCGGCCCCAAGAGACCCAGTACTTC. It codes for CSVRPQETQYF.